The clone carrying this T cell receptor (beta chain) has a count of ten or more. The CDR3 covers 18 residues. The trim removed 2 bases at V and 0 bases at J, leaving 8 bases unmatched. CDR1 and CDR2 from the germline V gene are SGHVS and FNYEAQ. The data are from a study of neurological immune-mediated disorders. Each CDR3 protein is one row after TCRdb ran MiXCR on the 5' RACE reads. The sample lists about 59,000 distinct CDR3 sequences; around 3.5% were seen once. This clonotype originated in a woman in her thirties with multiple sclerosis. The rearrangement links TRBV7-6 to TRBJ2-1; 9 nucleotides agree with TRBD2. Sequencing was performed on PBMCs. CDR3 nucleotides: TGTGCCAGCAGCTTAAGAGCGGGGGGCCCTCGCTCCTACAATGAGCAGTTCTTC. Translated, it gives CASSLRAGGPRSYNEQFF.